The 26 T cell receptor beta chains below were found in one sample sequenced in a study of Graves' ophthalmopathy and Graves' hyperthyroidism. RNA transcripts yielded amplified TCR beta CDR3 regions. First-round RT-PCR employed HTBI primers, with a second-round multiplex PCR after it. One entry per CDR3 protein, called by TCRdb with MiXCR from the multiplex PCR reads. The table lists around 51,000 distinct CDR3 sequences, around 50% of them singletons, with roughly 20% in the top ten. Sequenced: peripheral blood. The origin of the receptors is an adult man with Graves' ophthalmopathy.

This clonotype appeared many times. V and J are TRBV6-6 and TRBJ1-5; D is uncertain. Trimming cost V 6 bases and J 0 bases, with 12 bases left between them. This CDR3 is 15 amino acids long. Germline CDR1 MNHNY, CDR2 SVGAGI (reference sequence). This chain's CDR3 is CASSGGVLSNQPQHF. Written as DNA, the CDR3 is TGTGCCAGCAGCGGCGGGGTACTTAGCAATCAGCCCCAGCATTTT.

This clonotype was observed at least ten times. V gene TRBV7-8 combines with J gene TRBJ1-4; D is uncertain. The CDR3 is made up of 14 amino acids. With 1 base removed from V and 4 bases from J, the gap between germline ends came to 7 bases. CDR1 is SGHVS and CDR2 is FQNEAQ in the germline V gene. CDR3 sequence reads: CASSLVRSNEKLFF. CDR3 DNA sequence: TGTGCCAGCAGCTTAGTCCGGAGTAATGAAAAACTGTTTTTT.

The rearrangement links TRBV2 to TRBJ2-1, with 7 bases that match TRBD1. Looked up from germline, CDR1 is SNHLY and CDR2 is FYNNEI. Losses at the gene ends were 3 bases for V and 7 bases for J; bases not matched to a gene: 3. There are 13 residues in the CDR3. The CDR3 here is CASSDGTANEQFF. The CDR3, as DNA: TGTGCCAGCAGTGATGGGACAGCTAATGAGCAGTTCTTC.

Comments on this clonotype: At one end, the junction sequence differs from germline, possibly due to a read error. The rearrangement joins TRBV10-3 to TRBJ2-1; D might be TRBD2 (5 bases). The germline gives CDR1 ENHRY, CDR2 SYGVKD. The CDR3 runs 13 residues. CDR3: CAISTREGNEQSF. As DNA, the CDR3 is TGTGCCATCAGTACCCGAGAGGGCAATGAGCAGTCCTTC.

In its sample, this clonotype was seen a few times. Likely a read error: the CDR3 ends without its conserved phenylalanine or tryptophan. It is unclear where the CDR3 begins or ends on the DNA, so no DNA is shown, and the CDR3 is as TCRdb lists it. The chain recombines TRBV7-9 with TRBJ2-7; TRBD2, the D gene given by the table, was not confirmed from the DNA. Inclusive of both ends, the CDR3 amounts to 9 amino acids. CDR1 is SEHNR, CDR2 FQNEAQ, per germline (reference sequence). The CDR3: CASSSRLAG.

Within the sample, this clonotype is medium-sized. This CDR3 is CASRPWWTSYNEQFF. DNA of the CDR3: TGTGCCAGTAGGCCGTGGTGGACAAGTTACAATGAGCAGTTCTTC. The chain recombines TRBV19 with TRBJ2-1, with D possibly matching TRBD1 (5 bases). CDR3 length: 15 residues. Germline V gives CDR1 LNHDA, CDR2 SQIVND (reference sequence). V lost 6 bases, J lost 4 bases, and 16 bases lay in between.

V usage is TRBV19 and J usage is TRBJ2-2; tentatively, D is TRBD1 or TRBD2 (5 bases each). Trimming took 6 bases from V and 1 from J, leaving 9 bases between them. This CDR3 contains 14 residues. Germline lookup yields CDR1 LNHDA and CDR2 SQIVND (reference sequence). The CDR3 nucleotides are TGTGCCAGTAGGGGGGTCCTGAACACCGGGGAGCTGTTTTTT. As protein: CASRGVLNTGELFF. The full variable domain, completed using reference TRBV19 and TRBJ2-2, is DGGITQSPKYLFRKEGQNVTLSCEQNLNHDAMYWYRQDPGQGLRLIYYSQIVNDFQKGDIAEGYSVSREKKESFPLTVTSAQKNPTAFYLCASRGVLNTGELFFGEGSRLTVL.

The J gene is TRBJ1-2, the V gene TRBV20-1; D unclear. Germline values: CDR1 DFQATT, CDR2 SNEGSKA (reference sequence). With 6 bases removed from V and 7 bases from J, the gap between germline ends came to 12 bases. This CDR3 spans 11 amino acids. CDR3 loop: CSAPPGFGYTF. The CDR3 bases are TGCAGTGCCCCACCCGGGTTTGGCTACACCTTC.

This clonotype was counted ten times or more. This chain links TRBV12-3 or TRBV12-4 with TRBJ2-5; D is uncertain. Trimming stripped 2 bases from V and 3 bases from J, with 7 bases between. The CDR3 runs 13 residues. The CDR3 nucleotides read TGTGCCAGCAGTTTATCAGGAGAAGAGACCCAGTACTTC. This translates into CASSLSGEETQYF.

This chain connects TRBV7-2 to TRBJ1-1; D possibly corresponds to TRBD1 (6 bases). The length of the CDR3 is 16 residues. Germline V CDR1 and CDR2: SGHTA, FQGNSA. The V and J ends lost 1 base and 3 bases respectively, with 15 bases between them. The CDR3 loop reads CASSLVGGNPDTEAFF. DNA for the CDR3: TGTGCCAGCAGCTTAGTGGGGGGCAACCCTGACACTGAAGCTTTCTTT.

The table lists this clonotype with a few counts. The chain employs TRBV7-9 and TRBJ2-3; D is perhaps TRBD1 or TRBD2 (5 bases each). The V gene lost 5 bases and the J gene lost 11 bases, with 23 bases spanning the gap. CDR1 SEHNR and CDR2 FQNEAQ come from the germline V gene (reference sequence). The CDR3 totals 15 residues. The CDR3 coding sequence is TGTGCCAGCAGCCAGACCGGGACGTCTTACAATGAGCAGTATTTT. Residues: CASSQTGTSYNEQYF.

This clonotype was detected only a few times. One end of the junction is discordant with germline, which a read error may explain. This rearrangement joins TRBV30 to TRBJ1-1; D not certain. CDR1 is GTSNPN and CDR2 is SVGIG in the germline V gene (reference sequence). The CDR3 totals 12 residues. The CDR3 loop is CAWSVWYTEALF. The CDR3 nucleotides read TGTGCCTGGAGTGTTTGGTACACTGAAGCTCTCTTT.

As for this clonotype: The junction departs from germline at one end; a sequencing error may be responsible. The rearrangement joins TRBV29-1 to TRBJ2-7; TRBD1 agrees at 9 bases. The V gene's germline CDR1 is SQVTM and CDR2 ANQGSEA. CDR3 length: 15 amino acids. The CDR3 spells CGVVSGQGMVYEQYF. Here the CDR3 DNA reads TGCGGCGTTGTAAGCGGACAGGGGATGGTGTACGAGCAGTACTTC.

This clonotype has a count of ten or more. The rearrangement uses TRBV20-1 and TRBJ1-4, with D hard to call. This CDR3 has 16 amino acids. The germline V gene encodes CDR1 DFQATT and CDR2 SNEGSKA (reference sequence). V shed 3 bases and J shed 0 bases, with 14 bases lying between them. CDR3 coding DNA: TGCAGTGCTAGCCCGACAAGTCTTGCAACTAATGAAAAACTGTTTTTT. Translation: CSASPTSLATNEKLFF.

This clonotype was counted ten times or more. The CDR3: CASSLPGVVGYTF. Written as DNA, the CDR3 is TGCGCCAGCAGCCTCCCTGGGGTTGTGGGCTACACCTTC. The V call is TRBV4-1, the J call TRBJ1-2; unclear D gene. V was trimmed by 4 bases and J by 8 bases, leaving 14 bases between them. From germline, CDR1 is MGHRA and CDR2 YSYEKL. The CDR3 length is 13 residues.

The chain carries TRBV7-9 and TRBJ1-2; 7 bases fit TRBD1. Germline loops: CDR1 SEHNR, CDR2 FQNEAQ (reference sequence). With 4 bases clipped from V and 4 bases from J, the junction kept 6 bases outside the gene matches. The CDR3 is 14 amino acids. DNA of the CDR3: TGTGCCAGCAGCTCCGACAGGGAGGCCTATGGCTACACCTTC. Encoded protein: CASSSDREAYGYTF.

This chain uses TRBV24-1 with TRBJ1-4, with D maybe TRBD1 (5 bases). Trimming removed 8 bases from V and 3 bases from J, with 15 bases in between. Germline V gene data show CDR1 as KGHDR and CDR2 as SFDVKD. The CDR3 totals 15 residues. CDR3 amino acids: CATMSGDSPNEKLFF. CDR3 in DNA: TGTGCCACCATGTCCGGAGACAGCCCTAATGAAAAACTGTTTTTT.

V is TRBV20-1 and J is TRBJ1-5; weak D call: TRBD1 (5 bases). The CDR3 spans 13 residues. CDR1 and CDR2 (germline): DFQATT, SNEGSKA (reference sequence). V was cut by 4 bases and J by 6 bases, with 13 bases left in between. CDR3 in DNA: TGCAGTGCTACTAGACAGCGTAGTCAGCCCCAGCATTTT. Translation: CSATRQRSQPQHF.

This clonotype was detected a few times. Being one base from a much bigger clone, this may be a read error. This is likely a read error, given that the CDR3 carries no conserved phenylalanine or tryptophan at its end. The chain joins TRBV12-3 or TRBV12-4 to TRBJ1-1; D not resolved. The CDR3 has 13 amino acids. V lost 6 bases and J lost 1, with 9 bases in between. The CDR3 loop is CASSRQQNTEAFL. As DNA, the CDR3 is TGTGCCAGCAGCCGCCAGCAGAACACTGAAGCTTTCCTT.

The J gene is TRBJ2-1, the V gene TRBV7-9, with a weak D call TRBD2 (5 bases). This CDR3 is built from 15 residues. The germline V gene encodes CDR1 SEHNR and CDR2 FQNEAQ (reference sequence). With 6 bases removed from V and 3 bases from J, the gap between germline ends came to 15 bases. CDR3 sequence reads: CASSSREGYYNEQFF. In DNA, the CDR3 is TGTGCCAGCAGTAGCCGGGAAGGCTACTACAATGAGCAGTTCTTC.

V gene TRBV24-1 combines with J gene TRBJ2-2, with a weak D call TRBD1 (5 bases). V dropped 7 bases and J dropped 6 bases, with 11 bases sitting between them. Per germline, CDR1 KGHDR and CDR2 SFDVKD. The CDR3 is 13 residues long. The CDR3, as DNA: TGTGCCACCAGCCGACAGACCTCCGGGGAGCTGTTTTTT. Translation: CATSRQTSGELFF.

CDR3 in DNA: TGCGCCAGCAGTGATGCCGTAGAGAGGAGAGATACGCAGTATTTT. Translation gives CASSDAVERRDTQYF. J is TRBJ2-3 and V is TRBV10-2, with D hard to call. The CDR3 covers 15 residues. Trimming shortened V by 3 bases and J by 5 bases, and 15 bases separated the two germline ends. CDR1 is WSHSY, CDR2 SAAADI, per germline.

The chain employs TRBV19 and TRBJ1-5, with 7 positions matching TRBD1. The CDR3 runs to 13 residues. Germline lookup yields CDR1 LNHDA and CDR2 SQIVND (reference sequence). J gave up 9 bases and V 6 bases, and 8 bases lay outside the gene matches. The CDR3 DNA reads as TGTGCCAGTAGAGACAGGGTAGGGCGGCCCCAGCATTTT. It specifies CASRDRVGRPQHF.

This clonotype was recorded many times. This chain joins TRBV28 and TRBJ1-5; D perhaps matches TRBD1 (5 bases). This CDR3 spans 12 amino acids. The germline V gene encodes CDR1 MDHEN and CDR2 SYDVKM. Between the trimmed V and J ends, which lost 10 bases and 3 bases, there was a span of 10 bases. The CDR3 here is CAIRQTNQPQHF. In DNA, the CDR3 is TGTGCCATCAGACAGACCAATCAGCCCCAGCATTTT.

This clonotype was seen ten or more times. The chain employs TRBV20-1 and TRBJ2-7, with 12 bases identical to TRBD1. The V segment lost 3 bases and the J segment 3 bases; nucleotides outside the gene matches: 3. The CDR3 runs to 14 residues. Germline CDR1 is DFQATT and CDR2 is SNEGSKA (reference sequence). The CDR3 DNA reads TGCAGTGCTAGGGGGACAGGGGGCCTCTACGAGCAGTACTTC. It encodes CSARGTGGLYEQYF.

This clonotype was picked up many times. The chain employs TRBV7-9 and TRBJ2-1, with D unresolved. This CDR3 contains 12 residues. The ends were cut back, 1 base at V and 6 bases at J, with 4 bases in the middle. CDR1 and CDR2 (germline): SEHNR, FQNEAQ (reference sequence). The DNA for the CDR3 is TGTGCCAGCAGCTTAGTGGGCAATGAGCAGTTCTTC. It yields the protein CASSLVGNEQFF.